Below, 11 T cell receptor beta chains from the same sample are listed, as sequenced in a study of shared clonotypes between healthy human individuals (TCRdb year 2020). The protocol used for the library was the immunoSEQ multiplex PCR assay. TCRdb re-hosts the immuneACCESS table, in-frame sequences only. Its copies lack some clones; in the studies checked, an unresolved V gene accounts for under half of them, and the cause for the rest is not known. The sample contains about 600,000 clones, more than 95% of them found a single time. Roughly 0.055% of the sample goes to the ten largest clones. The sequenced sample was naive CD4+ T cells sorted from blood. Explained via the paper, the cell subset or site label denotes: CD45RA+ positively selected. The receptors here all came from a young woman in good health.

This clone has a single count. The chain is built from TRBV5-1 and TRBJ2-2; D is unclear. The CDR3 is 14 residues long. Germline V lookup: CDR1 SGHRS, CDR2 YFSETQ. Between the trimmed V and J ends, which lost 2 bases and 1 base, there was a span of 6 bases. The CDR3 protein is CASSLYMNTGELFF. The CDR3 nucleotides read TGCGCCAGCAGCTTATACATGAACACCGGGGAGCTGTTTTTT. The variable domain in full, completed from reference TRBV5-1 and TRBJ2-2, reads KAGVTQTPRYLIKTRGQQVTLSCSPISGHRSVSWYQQTPGQGLQFLFEYFSETQRNKGNFPGRFSGRQFSNSRSEMNVSTLELGDSALYLCASSLYMNTGELFFGEGSRLTVL.

This chain joins TRBV21-1 and TRBJ2-3; the D call in the table, TRBD2, was not verified against the DNA. TRBV21-1 is a pseudogene segment. The CDR3 covers 16 residues. CDR3 protein: CASSNWWEASTDTQYF. CDR3 bases: TGTGCCAGCAGCAATTGGTGGGAGGCTAGCACAGATACGCAGTATTTT.

The chain carries TRBV7-9 and TRBJ2-7, with TRBD1 identical over 9 bases. The V segment lost 1 base and the J segment 2 bases; nucleotides outside the gene matches: 3. The CDR3 extends over 15 amino acids. CDR1 and CDR2 (germline): SEHNR, FQNEAQ (reference sequence). CDR3 in amino acids: CASSLGGQGTYEQYF. The CDR3 DNA reads TGTGCCAGCAGCTTAGGGGGACAGGGTACCTACGAGCAGTACTTC. Based on the CDR3 plus reference TRBV7-9 and TRBJ2-7, the full variable domain is DTGVSQNPRHKITKRGQNVTFRCDPISEHNRLYWYRQTLGQGPEFLTYFQNEAQLEKSRLLSDRFSAERPKGSFSTLEIQRTEQGDSAMYLCASSLGGQGTYEQYFGPGTRLTVT.

This chain links TRBV11-2 with TRBJ2-7; 14 bases agree with TRBD2. V shed 3 bases and J 4 bases; nucleotides not matched to a gene: 11. The CDR3 is 18 amino acids. CDR1 and CDR2 from the germline V gene are SGHAT and FQNNGV. The CDR3 DNA is TGTGCCAGCAGCTTCCGACTAGCGGGAGGGCTGCTTGGTTACGAGCAGTACTTC. Translating gives CASSFRLAGGLLGYEQYF.

This sequence joins TRBV9 and TRBJ2-2, with 11 bases that match TRBD2. In germline, CDR1 is SGDLS, CDR2 YYNGEE. V shed 2 bases and J 5 bases; nucleotides not matched to a gene: 5. The CDR3 is 16 amino acids. CDR3 sequence: CASSVSTSGKTGELFF. For the CDR3, the DNA is TGTGCCAGCAGCGTCTCGACTAGCGGGAAGACCGGGGAGCTGTTTTTT.

V usage is TRBV7-2 and J usage is TRBJ2-7, with D perhaps being TRBD1 or TRBD2 (5 bases each). The V gene's germline CDR1 is SGHTA and CDR2 FQGNSA. V lost 6 bases to trimming and J lost 7 bases, with 22 bases between them. The CDR3 consists of 15 residues. CDR3 in DNA: TGTGCCAGCAGAAGAGAGGGCCCAGCCTGGGGGGAGCAGTACTTC. This sequence encodes CASRREGPAWGEQYF.

The chain couples TRBV4-1 to TRBJ2-2, with 15 bases identical to TRBD2. Per germline, CDR1 MGHRA and CDR2 YSYEKL. The V and J ends lost 3 bases and 6 bases, in that order; junction bases with no gene match: 8. The CDR3 is 18 amino acids. CDR3 residues: CASSHRTSGRALAGELFF. DNA of the CDR3: TGCGCCAGCAGCCACCGGACTAGCGGGAGGGCCTTAGCCGGGGAGCTGTTTTTT.

The rearrangement uses TRBV7-9 and TRBJ2-7, with 11 bases that match TRBD1. Germline loops: CDR1 SEHNR, CDR2 FQNEAQ (reference sequence). Trimming at V came to 5 bases and at J to 2 bases, leaving 5 bases not matched to a gene. The CDR3 runs 15 residues. CDR3 amino acids: CASSPGQGAAYEQYF. CDR3 nucleotide sequence: TGTGCCAGCAGCCCCGGACAGGGGGCGGCCTACGAGCAGTACTTC.

The rearrangement links TRBV9 to TRBJ2-1; D remains unclear. V was clipped by 1 base and J by 0 bases, with 8 bases between them. This CDR3 comprises 15 residues. Germline V CDR1 and CDR2: SGDLS, YYNGEE. The chain's CDR3 is CASSVFTDSYNEQFF. CDR3 in DNA: TGTGCCAGCAGCGTATTTACAGACTCCTACAATGAGCAGTTCTTC.

V gene TRBV4-1 combines with J gene TRBJ2-5; tentative D call: TRBD2 (5 bases). V was pared by 3 bases and J by 5 bases, with 7 bases between. This CDR3 spans 12 amino acids. Germline values: CDR1 MGHRA, CDR2 YSYEKL. The CDR3 nucleotides are TGCGCCAGCAGCCAGGGGAGCGAGACCCAGTACTTC. Translating gives CASSQGSETQYF.

The rearrangement joins TRBV11-2 to TRBJ1-1, with D unresolved. CDR1 and CDR2 (germline): SGHAT, FQNNGV. The CDR3 has 13 residues. V shed 3 bases and J shed 1 base, with 6 bases lying between them. In DNA, the CDR3 is TGTGCCAGCAGCTTTTACCCGAACACTGAAGCTTTCTTT. It codes for CASSFYPNTEAFF.